The 21 T cell receptor beta chains reported below all come from one sample, sequenced in a study of cytomegalovirus exposure and HLA in healthy donors. It was with 60 Vbeta and 13 Jbeta primers that the PCR ran. Only in-frame clones appear in the TCRdb table, and some are missing; sequencing was by immunoSEQ multiplex PCR. The sample consists of roughly 67,000 clones, around 75% of them appearing once. What was sequenced was PBMCs. These TCRs come from a man aged 60 to 75 in good health and CMV-seropositive.

The chain combines TRBV6-1 with TRBJ2-7; D ambiguous. The CDR3 sequence is 11 residues long. The V and J ends lost 3 bases and 2 bases respectively, with 2 bases between them. Per germline, CDR1 MNHNS and CDR2 SASEGT. The CDR3: CASSDAYEQYF. The DNA of the CDR3 is TGTGCCAGCAGTGACGCCTACGAGCAGTACTTC.

The rearrangement uses TRBV6-5 and TRBJ2-7, with 8 bases aligning to TRBD1. The V gene end was trimmed by 2 bases and the J gene end by 5 bases; junction bases not matched to a gene: 2. Looked up from germline, CDR1 is MNHEY and CDR2 is SVGAGI. This CDR3 has 13 amino acids. The CDR3 sequence is CASSYGQGHEQYF. DNA for the CDR3: TGTGCCAGCAGTTACGGACAGGGCCACGAGCAGTACTTC.

The V call is TRBV19, the J call TRBJ1-1; 8 bases align to TRBD1. CDR1 LNHDA and CDR2 SQIVND come from the germline V gene (reference sequence). The CDR3 totals 13 residues. V dropped 7 bases and J dropped 5; count of bases not matched to a gene: 6. The DNA of the CDR3 is TGTGCCAGTACGAGGACAGGGATAACTGAAGCTTTCTTT. Translating it yields CASTRTGITEAFF.

V is TRBV4-1 and J is TRBJ2-5; 9 bases are a match to TRBD1. The CDR3 runs to 16 residues. V dropped 4 bases and J dropped 0; count of bases not matched to a gene: 6. CDR1 and CDR2 (germline): MGHRA, YSYEKL. Written as DNA, the CDR3 is TGCGCCAGCAGCCTCCGACAGGGGGGCTACCAAGAGACCCAGTACTTC. This gives the protein CASSLRQGGYQETQYF.

This clone was detected once. The chain recombines TRBV6-5 with TRBJ1-1; no reliable D call. CDR3 length: 13 amino acids. CDR1 MNHEY and CDR2 SVGAGI come from the germline V gene. The V end was cut by 6 bases, the J end by 0 bases, with 8 bases between. This CDR3 is CASSPLLNTEAFF. The CDR3 nucleotides are TGTGCCAGCAGCCCCCTCCTGAACACTGAAGCTTTCTTT.

The chain carries TRBV20-1 and TRBJ1-1; D not certain. Germline CDR1 and CDR2: DFQATT and SNEGSKA (reference sequence). This CDR3 contains 11 residues. V was cut by 3 bases and J by 6 bases, with 8 bases left in between. This chain's CDR3 is CSASEIAEAFF. DNA for the CDR3: TGCAGTGCTAGTGAGATCGCTGAAGCTTTCTTT.

This rearrangement joins TRBV5-1 to TRBJ2-5; 9 bases map to TRBD1. Germline loops: CDR1 SGHRS, CDR2 YFSETQ. The trim removed 1 base at V and 3 bases at J, leaving 10 bases unmatched. The CDR3 contains 17 residues. The CDR3 loop reads CASSLPRDRALEETQYF. CDR3 DNA sequence: TGCGCCAGCAGCTTGCCAAGGGACAGGGCTCTAGAAGAGACCCAGTACTTC. Full variable domain (rest looked up from reference TRBV5-1 and TRBJ2-5): KAGVTQTPRYLIKTRGQQVTLSCSPISGHRSVSWYQQTPGQGLQFLFEYFSETQRNKGNFPGRFSGRQFSNSRSEMNVSTLELGDSALYLCASSLPRDRALEETQYFGPGTRLLVL.

This sequence joins TRBV5-1 and TRBJ2-1; D may be TRBD2 (6 bases). The germline V gene encodes CDR1 SGHRS and CDR2 YFSETQ. CDR3 length equals 15 residues. V was pared by 4 bases and J by 6 bases, with 17 bases between. This CDR3 is CASSPGLPVLNEQFF. CDR3 DNA sequence: TGCGCCAGCAGCCCGGGACTCCCTGTCCTCAATGAGCAGTTCTTC.

This chain links TRBV6-4 with TRBJ2-5; 7 nucleotides line up with TRBD1. The J call is doubtful: the DNA matches TRBJ2-7 better. The length of the CDR3 is 14 residues. Germline lookup yields CDR1 MRHNA and CDR2 SNTAGT. The CDR3 DNA reads as TGTGCCAGCAGCCCTACAGGGGAGATTGGCGAGCAGTACTTC. Protein sequence: CASSPTGEIGEQYF.

The chain has TRBV5-4 and TRBJ2-7; possibly TRBD2 for D (6 bases). Germline-derived CDR1 and CDR2 are SGHNT and YYREEE (reference sequence). The CDR3 sequence is 15 residues long. V lost 3 bases to trimming and J lost 0 bases, with 13 bases between them. The chain's CDR3 is CASSYSPGDSYEQYF. The DNA of the CDR3 is TGTGCCAGCAGCTATTCCCCGGGGGACTCCTACGAGCAGTACTTC.

This chain links TRBV27 with TRBJ2-4, with 13 bases identical to TRBD2. Per germline, CDR1 MNHEY and CDR2 SMNVEV (reference sequence). The CDR3 contains 15 residues. V shed 9 bases and J 1 base; nucleotides not matched to a gene: 3. CDR3 region: CARLLAGGAKNIQYF. As DNA, the CDR3 is TGTGCCAGGTTACTAGCGGGAGGGGCCAAAAACATTCAGTACTTC.

V is TRBV7-9 and J is TRBJ2-7; possibly TRBD2 for D (5 bases). The germline V and J ends were trimmed by 5 bases and 2 bases, with 13 bases remaining between them. The CDR3 has 14 residues. Germline CDR1 and CDR2: SEHNR and FQNEAQ (reference sequence). CDR3 residues: CASSARRGTYEQYF. In DNA, the CDR3 is TGTGCCAGCAGCGCTAGACGGGGTACCTACGAGCAGTACTTC.

The chain employs TRBV28 and TRBJ2-1, with TRBD1 matching over 11 bases. CDR3 length: 16 amino acids. Germline loops: CDR1 MDHEN, CDR2 SYDVKM. With 5 bases clipped from V and 5 bases from J, the junction kept 8 bases outside the gene matches. CDR3 bases: TGTGCCAGCAGTCGTGGAGGGACAGGGGGGGACAATGAGCAGTTCTTC. Its translation is CASSRGGTGGDNEQFF. Filled out from reference TRBV28 and TRBJ2-1, the complete variable domain reads DVKVTQSSRYLVKRTGEKVFLECVQDMDHENMFWYRQDPGLGLRLIYFSYDVKMKEKGDIPEGYSVSREKKERFSLILESASTNQTSMYLCASSRGGTGGDNEQFFGPGTRLTVL.

This clone was picked up a small number of times. The chain couples TRBV2 to TRBJ2-1; TRBD2 matches at 7 bases. Germline values: CDR1 SNHLY, CDR2 FYNNEI. V lost 6 bases, J lost 5 bases, and 10 bases stayed unmatched. This CDR3 is 15 amino acids long. CDR3 amino acids: CASSSERGMHNEQFF. The CDR3 nucleotides read TGTGCCAGCAGCTCGGAGCGGGGTATGCACAATGAGCAGTTCTTC. The full variable domain, in which reference TRBV2 and TRBJ2-1 provide the parts outside the CDR3, is EPEVTQTPSHQVTQMGQEVILRCVPISNHLYFYWYRQILGQKVEFLVSFYNNEISEKSEIFDDQFSVERPDGSNFTLKIRSTKLEDSAMYFCASSSERGMHNEQFFGPGTRLTVL.

V is TRBV5-1 and J is TRBJ2-2, with D tentatively TRBD1 (6 bases). V lost 0 bases and J 4 bases, leaving 13 bases between the germline ends. From germline, CDR1 is SGHRS and CDR2 YFSETQ. The CDR3 extends over 16 amino acids. The CDR3 DNA is TGCGCCAGCAGCTTGGACCCTACAGGGTTCACCGGGGAGCTGTTTTTT. This encodes CASSLDPTGFTGELFF.

V gene TRBV5-1 combines with J gene TRBJ1-1, with TRBD1 matching 8 bases. CDR3 length: 12 amino acids. J gave up 7 bases and V 5 bases, and 4 bases lay outside the gene matches. Germline V lookup: CDR1 SGHRS, CDR2 YFSETQ. The CDR3 region has the DNA TGCGCCAGCAGTTTCGGACAGGGTGAAGCTTTCTTT. The encoded protein is CASSFGQGEAFF.

The chain has TRBV27 and TRBJ2-5; possibly TRBD1 for D (5 bases). V gave up 6 bases and J gave up 5 bases, with 13 bases separating them. Per the germline V gene, CDR1 is MNHEY and CDR2 is SMNVEV (reference sequence). The CDR3 runs 13 residues. CDR3 DNA: TGTGCCAGCAGCCCGACAGAGCTTGAGACCCAGTACTTC. This codes for CASSPTELETQYF.

The DNA for the CDR3 is TGTGCCAGCAGCCCCAACAGGGGCTCCTACAATGAGCAGTTCTTC. It codes for CASSPNRGSYNEQFF. The V call is TRBV11-3, the J call TRBJ2-1, with 7 bases fitting TRBD1. V was pared by 5 bases and J by 0 bases, with 4 bases of the junction left unmatched. Germline-derived CDR1 and CDR2 are SGHNT and YENEEA. CDR3 size: 15 residues.

This clone was picked up a small number of times. This chain joins TRBV9 and TRBJ2-6, with a weak D call TRBD1 (6 bases). The CDR3 consists of 17 residues. Per germline, CDR1 SGDLS and CDR2 YYNGEE. V was shortened by 2 bases and J by 0 bases, with 12 bases between the two germline ends. Here the CDR3 DNA reads TGTGCCAGCAGCGTGGACAGTTTCAGCTCTGGGGCCAACGTCCTGACTTTC. Encoded protein: CASSVDSFSSGANVLTF.

The V call is TRBV5-1, the J call TRBJ2-2, with 13 bases fitting TRBD2. The junction had 8 bases not matched to a gene; V was cut back by 4 bases and J by 5 bases. This CDR3 has 17 residues. Germline lookup yields CDR1 SGHRS and CDR2 YFSETQ. CDR3 amino acids: CASSATGLAGVTGELFF. In DNA form, the CDR3 reads TGCGCCAGCAGCGCAACCGGACTAGCGGGAGTAACCGGGGAGCTGTTTTTT.

The CDR3 is CASSLDRTHYGYTF. The CDR3 coding sequence is TGTGCCAGCAGCTTGGACAGGACCCACTATGGCTACACCTTC. This chain uses TRBV5-4 with TRBJ1-2; tentative D call: TRBD1 (5 bases). Germline V gene sequence: CDR1 SGHNT, CDR2 YYREEE (reference sequence). The CDR3 is 14 residues long. The V end was cut by 0 bases, the J end by 3 bases, with 9 bases between.